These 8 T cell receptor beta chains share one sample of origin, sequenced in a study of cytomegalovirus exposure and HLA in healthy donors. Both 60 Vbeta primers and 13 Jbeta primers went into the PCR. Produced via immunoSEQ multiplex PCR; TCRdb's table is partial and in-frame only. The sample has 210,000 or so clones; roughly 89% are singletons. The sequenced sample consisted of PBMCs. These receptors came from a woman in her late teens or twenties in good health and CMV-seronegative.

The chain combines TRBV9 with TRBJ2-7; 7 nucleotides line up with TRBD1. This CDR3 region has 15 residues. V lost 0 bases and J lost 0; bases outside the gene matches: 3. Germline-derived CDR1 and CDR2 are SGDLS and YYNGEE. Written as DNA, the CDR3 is TGTGCCAGCAGCGTAGCTACAGGGGACTCCTACGAGCAGTACTTC. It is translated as CASSVATGDSYEQYF.

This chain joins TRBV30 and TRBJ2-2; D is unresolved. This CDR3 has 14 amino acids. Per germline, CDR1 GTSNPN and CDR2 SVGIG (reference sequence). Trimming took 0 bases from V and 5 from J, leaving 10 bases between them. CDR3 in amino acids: CAWSVFLVTGELFF. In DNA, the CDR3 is TGTGCCTGGAGTGTATTTCTAGTTACCGGGGAGCTGTTTTTT.

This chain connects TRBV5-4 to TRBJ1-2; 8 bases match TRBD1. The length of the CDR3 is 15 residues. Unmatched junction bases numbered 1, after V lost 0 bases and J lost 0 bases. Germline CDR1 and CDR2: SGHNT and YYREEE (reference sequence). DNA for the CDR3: TGTGCCAGCAGCTTGGGGGACAGGTCTAACTATGGCTACACCTTC. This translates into CASSLGDRSNYGYTF.

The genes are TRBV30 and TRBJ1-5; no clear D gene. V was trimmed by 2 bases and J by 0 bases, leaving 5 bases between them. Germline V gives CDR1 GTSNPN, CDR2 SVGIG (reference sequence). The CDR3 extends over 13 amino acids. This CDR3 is CAWSRSSNQPQHF. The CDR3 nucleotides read TGTGCCTGGAGTCGGTCTAGCAATCAGCCCCAGCATTTT.

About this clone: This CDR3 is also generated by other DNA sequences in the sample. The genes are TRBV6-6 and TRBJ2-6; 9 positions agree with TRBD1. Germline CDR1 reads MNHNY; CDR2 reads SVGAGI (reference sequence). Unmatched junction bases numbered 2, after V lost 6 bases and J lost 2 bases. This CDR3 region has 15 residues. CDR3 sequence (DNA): TGTGCCAGCAGAACAGGGGGCGCTGGGGCCAACGTCCTGACTTTC. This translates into CASRTGGAGANVLTF.

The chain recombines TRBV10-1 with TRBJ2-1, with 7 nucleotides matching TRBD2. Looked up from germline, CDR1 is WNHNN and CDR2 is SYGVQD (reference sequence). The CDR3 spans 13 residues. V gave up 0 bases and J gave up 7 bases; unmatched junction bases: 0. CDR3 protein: CASSESGRNEQFF. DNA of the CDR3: TGCGCCAGCAGTGAGTCCGGGAGGAATGAGCAGTTCTTC.

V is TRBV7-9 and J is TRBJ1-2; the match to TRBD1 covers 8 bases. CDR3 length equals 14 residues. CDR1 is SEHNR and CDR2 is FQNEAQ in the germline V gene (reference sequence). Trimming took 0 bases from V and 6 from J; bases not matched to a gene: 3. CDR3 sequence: CASSLALTGDGYTF. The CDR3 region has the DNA TGTGCCAGCAGCTTAGCTCTGACAGGGGATGGCTACACCTTC.

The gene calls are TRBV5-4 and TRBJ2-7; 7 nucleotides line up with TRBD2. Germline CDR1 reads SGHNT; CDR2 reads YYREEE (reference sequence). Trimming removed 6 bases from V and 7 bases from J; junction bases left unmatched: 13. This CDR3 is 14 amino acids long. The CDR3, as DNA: TGTGCCAGCACCCGGGACTACCGGGGAAGGGAGCAGTACTTC. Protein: CASTRDYRGREQYF. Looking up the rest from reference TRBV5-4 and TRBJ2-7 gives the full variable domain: ETGVTQSPTHLIKTRGQQVTLRCSSQSGHNTVSWYQQALGQGPQFIFQYYREEENGRGNFPPRFSGLQFPNYSSELNVNALELDDSALYLCASTRDYRGREQYFGPGTRLTVT.